This TCR beta chain was captured by sequencing in a study of blood T cell repertoires in COVID-19. Study at large: Both acute and convalescent COVID-19 samples were obtained from the United States, Italy and Spain. Sources were T cells, B-cell-depleted T cells, or PBMCs; the material itself was cDNA or gDNA.

The CDR3 runs 15 residues. Germline loops: CDR1 MNHEY, CDR2 SMNVEV (reference sequence). With V trimmed by 5 bases and J by 8 bases, 10 bases remained unmatched. This clone was counted once. In the original workflow: Estimation of nucleated cell counts relied on the amplification of reference gene primers. Only in-frame clones appear in the TCRdb table, and some are missing; sequencing was by immunoSEQ multiplex PCR. V, J and clone size reflect that table, while D and trimming were determined from the DNA. The sample consists of fewer than 300,000 clones, roughly 91% of them appearing once. This sequence joins TRBV27 and TRBJ2-1, with 9 bases matching TRBD2. This sequence originates from a man aged 25 to 45 with acute or convalescent COVID-19. The sequencing input was peripheral blood. CDR3 bases: TGTGCCAGCAGTCTCGCGGGAGGGCCTATAGATGAGCAGTTCTTC. It yields the protein CASSLAGGPIDEQFF.